This is a list of T cell receptor beta chains from one sample in a study of T-cell memory formation after mild COVID-19. From the 5' RACE reads, TCRdb called clonotypes with MiXCR, one entry per CDR3 protein. Seen here are 450,000 to 650,000 distinct CDR3 sequences, roughly 20% observed once, and the top ten hold 12%. The source material was PBMCs or a T cell subset sorted from them (not recorded which). The receptors were sampled from an adult woman who had mild COVID-19 (a few samples of this study predate the infection). Cell type and time point are not known. Both conserved end residues are part of each CDR3. The order of the fields is CDR3 DNA, CDR3 protein, J gene, D gene, V gene, clone size. A D gene is named only where the DNA matches it firmly. Expanded clones are given a class, and other clones once, few, many or no size at all.

TGCAGCGTTGGGGATGAGCAGTTCTTC CSVGDEQFF TRBJ2-1 NA TRBV29-1 NA
TGTGCCACCAGTGATAACACAGGGTTTCCAGCCGGGGAGCTGTTTTTT CATSDNTGFPAGELFF TRBJ2-2 NA TRBV24-1 NA
TGTGCCAGCAGCTTCCGGACAGGAATCTCCTACGAGCAGTACTTC CASSFRTGISYEQYF TRBJ2-7 TRBD1 TRBV7-8 NA
TGCGCCAGCAGCTATACAGCGTCGAACACTGAAGCTTTCTTT CASSYTASNTEAFF TRBJ1-1 NA TRBV5-1 NA
TGTGCCAGCAGTTTCTACCTGGGACAGGGACCGGACTATGGCTACACCTTC CASSFYLGQGPDYGYTF TRBJ1-2 TRBD1 TRBV27 NA
TGTGCCAGCGGGGGGGCGCCTAGCAATCAGCCCCAGCATTTT CASGGAPSNQPQHF TRBJ1-5 NA TRBV2 few
TGTGCCAGCAGTACCGGACAGGGGGCGGGCACTGAAGCTTTCTTT CASSTGQGAGTEAFF TRBJ1-1 TRBD1 TRBV2 few
TGCAGCGTTGAAGATTGTTTTGGGACTAATGAAAAACTGTTTTTT CSVEDCFGTNEKLFF TRBJ1-4 NA TRBV29-1 few
TGTGCCAGCTCACCTGGGCGGGACAGGGGGTTCCGAGGTCCAGATACGCAGTATTTT CASSPGRDRGFRGPDTQYF TRBJ2-3 TRBD1 TRBV18 NA
TGTGCCAGCAGCCAAGTACAGGGAGCTGACGAGGAAAAACTGTTTTTT CASSQVQGADEEKLFF TRBJ1-4 NA TRBV4-2 few
TGTGCCAGCAGTAGGGGTCTAGCGGGGAACAATGAGCAGTTCTTC CASSRGLAGNNEQFF TRBJ2-1 TRBD2 TRBV27 NA
TGCAGCGTTGACAGCGGGGGGGACACCGGGGAGCTGTTTTTT CSVDSGGDTGELFF TRBJ2-2 TRBD2 TRBV29-1 few
TGTGCCATCAGTGAGTCGGTTGTGGAGCGGTTCTCCTACGAGCAGTACTTC CAISESVVERFSYEQYF TRBJ2-7 NA TRBV10-3 few
TGTGCCAGCAGCTTCCCGGGACAGGGGAATGAGCAGTTCTTC CASSFPGQGNEQFF TRBJ2-1 TRBD1 TRBV7-9 few
TGCAGTGCTCCCATTGTTGCTAGAGCCTACAATGAGCAGTTCTTC CSAPIVARAYNEQFF TRBJ2-1 NA TRBV20-1 NA
TGCAGCGTTGAATTGCCTGGGGGGGCCCAGTACTTC CSVELPGGAQYF TRBJ2-5 TRBD2 TRBV29-1 NA